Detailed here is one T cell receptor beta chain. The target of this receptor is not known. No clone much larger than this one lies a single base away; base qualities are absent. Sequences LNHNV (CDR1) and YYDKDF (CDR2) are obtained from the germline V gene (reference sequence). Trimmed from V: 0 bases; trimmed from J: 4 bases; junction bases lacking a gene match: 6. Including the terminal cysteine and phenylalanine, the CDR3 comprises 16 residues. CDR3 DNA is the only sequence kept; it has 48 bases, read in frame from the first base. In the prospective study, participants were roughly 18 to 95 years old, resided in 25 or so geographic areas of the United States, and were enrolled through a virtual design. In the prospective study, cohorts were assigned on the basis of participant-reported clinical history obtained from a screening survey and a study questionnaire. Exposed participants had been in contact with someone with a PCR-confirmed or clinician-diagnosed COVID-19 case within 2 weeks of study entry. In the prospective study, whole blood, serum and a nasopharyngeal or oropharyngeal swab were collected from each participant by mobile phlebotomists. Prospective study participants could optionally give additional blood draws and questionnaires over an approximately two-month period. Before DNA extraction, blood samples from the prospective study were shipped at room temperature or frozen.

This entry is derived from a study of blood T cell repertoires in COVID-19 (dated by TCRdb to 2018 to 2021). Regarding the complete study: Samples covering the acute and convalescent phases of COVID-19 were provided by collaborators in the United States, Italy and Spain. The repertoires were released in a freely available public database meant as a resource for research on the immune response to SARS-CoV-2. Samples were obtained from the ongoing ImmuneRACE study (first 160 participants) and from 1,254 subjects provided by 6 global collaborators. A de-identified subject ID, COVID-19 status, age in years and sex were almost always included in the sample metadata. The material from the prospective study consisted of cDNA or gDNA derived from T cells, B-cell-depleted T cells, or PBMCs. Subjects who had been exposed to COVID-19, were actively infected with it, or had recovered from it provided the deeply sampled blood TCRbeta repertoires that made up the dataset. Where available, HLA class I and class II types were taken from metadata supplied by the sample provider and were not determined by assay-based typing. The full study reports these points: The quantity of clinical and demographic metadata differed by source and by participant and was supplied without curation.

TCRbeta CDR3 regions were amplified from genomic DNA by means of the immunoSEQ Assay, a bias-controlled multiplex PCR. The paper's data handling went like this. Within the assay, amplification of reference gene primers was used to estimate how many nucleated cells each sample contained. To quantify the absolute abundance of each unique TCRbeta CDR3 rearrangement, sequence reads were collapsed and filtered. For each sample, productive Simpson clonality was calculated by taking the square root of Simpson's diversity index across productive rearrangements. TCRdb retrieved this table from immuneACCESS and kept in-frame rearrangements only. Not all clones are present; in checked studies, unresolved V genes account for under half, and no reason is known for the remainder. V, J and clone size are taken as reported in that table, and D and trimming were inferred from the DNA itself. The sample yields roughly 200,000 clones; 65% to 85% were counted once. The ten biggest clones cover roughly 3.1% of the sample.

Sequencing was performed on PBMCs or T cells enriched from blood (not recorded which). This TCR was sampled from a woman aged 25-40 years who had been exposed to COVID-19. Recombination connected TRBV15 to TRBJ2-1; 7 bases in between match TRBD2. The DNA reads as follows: TGTGCCACCAGCAGAGAGTTGGGGGGGACTTACAATGAGCAGTTCTTC. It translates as CATSRELGGTYNEQFF.